These T cell receptor beta chains were read from a single sample in a study of cytomegalovirus exposure and HLA in healthy donors. Sequencing used immunoSEQ multiplex PCR; TCRdb keeps in-frame clones, though not all of them. This table holds about 200,000 clones, over 60% found once. Sequencing input: PBMCs. All receptors derive from a young woman in good health and CMV-seropositive. CDR3s include the opening cysteine and the closing phenylalanine or tryptophan. A D gene is named only where the DNA matches it firmly. Size is omitted from some rows. Given values are once, few, many or a class for expanded clones.

V gene,J gene,clone size,D gene,CDR3 protein,CDR3 DNA
TRBV27,TRBJ2-4,-,-,CASSMFQGPSSKNIQYF,TGTGCCAGCAGTATGTTTCAGGGGCCTTCGTCCAAAAACATTCAGTACTTC
TRBV18,TRBJ1-5,-,TRBD1,CASSLGQGKNQPQHF,TGTGCCAGCTCACTTGGACAGGGGAAGAATCAGCCCCAGCATTTT
TRBV6-1,TRBJ2-1,-,-,CASSQLQGYNEQFF,TGTGCCAGCAGCCAACTACAGGGATACAATGAGCAGTTCTTC
TRBV7-2,TRBJ2-3,once,-,CASNPGWVDTQYF,TGTGCCAGTAATCCAGGGTGGGTGGATACGCAGTATTTT
TRBV29-1,TRBJ1-2,-,-,CSVAGRTRGYTF,TGCAGCGTTGCAGGCCGGACAAGGGGCTACACCTTC
TRBV7-8,TRBJ1-6,few,-,CASSAWGQVYSPLHF,TGTGCCAGCAGCGCGTGGGGGCAGGTCTATTCACCCCTCCACTTT
TRBV11-2,TRBJ2-7,few,TRBD1,CASRKWGKAQGIGEQYF,TGTGCCAGCAGGAAGTGGGGAAAGGCACAGGGGATTGGCGAGCAGTACTTC
TRBV5-6,TRBJ2-2,-,TRBD2,CASSPGLAGGRIGELFF,TGTGCCAGCAGCCCCGGACTAGCGGGGGGGCGGATCGGGGAGCTGTTTTTT
TRBV19,TRBJ2-7,few,-,CATKSSYEQYF,TGTGCCACCAAGAGCTCCTACGAGCAGTACTTC
TRBV5-1,TRBJ1-1,-,TRBD1,CASSFIPGQATTEAFF,TGCGCCAGCAGCTTTATCCCCGGACAGGCCACCACTGAAGCTTTCTTT
TRBV7-9,TRBJ1-1,once,-,CASSLEGGTEAFF,TGTGCCAGCAGCTTAGAAGGGGGCACTGAAGCTTTCTTT
TRBV14,TRBJ2-3,-,TRBD2,CASSQRTSGSSYTDTQYF,TGTGCCAGCAGCCAACGGACTAGCGGGAGCTCCTACACAGATACGCAGTATTTT
TRBV25-1,TRBJ2-7,-,TRBD1,CASSARQGGSREQYF,TGTGCCAGCAGCGCTCGACAGGGTGGGTCGCGGGAGCAGTACTTC
TRBV5-6,TRBJ1-5,-,-,CASSLGRVVEPQHF,TGTGCCAGCAGCTTGGGCAGGGTGGTCGAGCCCCAGCATTTT
TRBV25-1,TRBJ1-6,-,-,CASSELWSLNSPLHF,TGTGCCAGCAGTGAATTGTGGAGTCTCAATTCACCCCTCCACTTT
TRBV25-1,TRBJ1-1,few,-,CASSRNTEAFF,TGTGCCAGCAGCAGAAACACTGAAGCTTTCTTT
TRBV7-2,TRBJ1-2,-,TRBD1,CASSAGQGYGYTF,TGTGCCAGCAGCGCGGGACAGGGCTATGGCTACACCTTC
TRBV6-5,TRBJ2-3,-,TRBD1,CASKDRFTRDTQYF,TGTGCCAGCAAGGACAGGTTTACACGAGATACGCAGTATTTT
TRBV5-8,TRBJ2-3,-,-,CASSLGLERLTDTQYF,TGTGCCAGCAGCTTGGGACTAGAGCGTTTGACAGATACGCAGTATTTT
TRBV27,TRBJ1-5,once,TRBD1,CASVWGPPGQYIQPQHF,TGTGCCAGCGTATGGGGGCCCCCGGGACAGTATATTCAGCCCCAGCATTTT
TRBV7-2,TRBJ2-3,-,TRBD2,CASSISGRRDTQYF,TGTGCCAGCTCTATAAGCGGGAGAAGGGATACGCAGTATTTT
TRBV6-5,TRBJ2-7,-,-,CAISRQIYEQYF,TGTGCCATTTCGAGACAAATCTACGAGCAGTACTTC
TRBV6-5,TRBJ2-1,-,TRBD2,CASSYSPSGRTDEQFF,TGTGCCAGCAGTTACTCCCCTAGCGGGAGGACAGATGAGCAGTTCTTC
TRBV6-5,TRBJ2-2,-,TRBD2,CASSSRWREITGELFF,TGTGCCAGCAGTTCCAGGTGGCGGGAGATCACCGGGGAGCTGTTTTTT
TRBV7-2,TRBJ1-1,-,-,CASSLGGGYTEAFF,TGTGCCAGCAGCTTAGGTGGGGGGTACACTGAAGCTTTCTTT
TRBV7-9,TRBJ1-4,-,-,CSSSFQGREKLFF,TGTTCCAGCAGCTTTCAGGGGCGGGAAAAACTGTTTTTT
TRBV10-3,TRBJ1-6,-,TRBD1,CAISGDLGQGNSPLHF,TGTGCCATCAGTGGGGATCTGGGACAGGGAAATTCACCCCTCCACTTT
TRBV7-2,TRBJ2-1,-,-,CASSIGSGDEQFF,TGTGCCAGCAGCATAGGGTCAGGCGATGAGCAGTTCTTC
TRBV14,TRBJ2-5,-,TRBD1,CASSHHGGTAYQETQYF,TGTGCCAGCAGCCACCACGGTGGGACAGCGTACCAAGAGACCCAGTACTTC
TRBV4-1,TRBJ1-6,-,-,CASSQPGLYNSPLHF,TGCGCCAGCAGCCAGCCGGGATTGTATAATTCACCCCTCCACTTT
TRBV6-6,TRBJ1-1,few,TRBD1,CASSYGQGGSRAFF,TGTGCCAGCAGTTACGGACAGGGGGGTAGTCGAGCTTTCTTT
TRBV25-1,TRBJ1-2,-,TRBD1,CASSDPTGGNNNYGYTF,TGTGCCAGCAGCGACCCGACAGGGGGCAATAATAACTATGGCTACACCTTC
TRBV7-3,TRBJ2-1,-,TRBD2,CASSRGVSSYNEQFF,TGTGCCAGCAGCCGGGGGGTGAGCTCCTACAATGAGCAGTTCTTC
TRBV7-2,TRBJ2-5,-,TRBD2,CASSLAGRLAGGPGSQYF,TGTGCCAGCAGCTTAGCGGGCAGGCTAGCGGGGGGGCCAGGGTCCCAGTACTTC
TRBV10-1,TRBJ2-5,-,-,CASNGGSHQETQYF,TGCGCCAGCAACGGCGGATCACACCAAGAGACCCAGTACTTC
TRBV7-2,TRBJ2-3,few,-,CASSLRAGSTDTQYF,TGTGCCAGCAGCTTACGGGCGGGAAGCACAGATACGCAGTATTTT
TRBV4-3,TRBJ2-3,-,-,CASTPGAGGTDTQYF,TGCGCCAGCACCCCCGGAGCAGGGGGCACAGATACGCAGTATTTT
TRBV10-3,TRBJ1-3,-,-,CAITQGTGNTIYF,TGTGCCATCACCCAGGGGACTGGAAACACCATATATTTT
TRBV4-3,TRBJ1-2,-,-,CASSQDHSQGAYGYTF,TGCGCCAGCAGCCAAGATCATTCGCAGGGCGCTTATGGCTACACCTTC
TRBV5-4,TRBJ2-3,-,-,CASSPDTAVADTQYF,TGTGCCAGCAGCCCGGACACCGCAGTGGCTGATACGCAGTATTTT
TRBV6-5,TRBJ2-5,few,TRBD1,CASRSTGVETQYF,TGTGCCAGCAGATCAACAGGGGTAGAGACCCAGTACTTC
TRBV4-3,TRBJ2-1,-,TRBD1,CASSHATGNEQFF,TGCGCCAGCAGCCACGCGACAGGGAATGAGCAGTTCTTC
TRBV6-6,TRBJ2-7,-,-,CASSYLLTGSYEQYF,TGTGCCAGCAGTTACTTGTTAACAGGGTCCTACGAGCAGTACTTC
TRBV7-3,TRBJ2-5,-,TRBD2,CASSFSGGFQETQYF,TGTGCCAGCAGCTTTAGCGGGGGCTTCCAAGAGACCCAGTACTTC
TRBV5-8,TRBJ2-7,once,TRBD1,CASSWGQGFYEQYF,TGTGCCAGCAGCTGGGGACAGGGGTTCTACGAGCAGTACTTC
TRBV5-1,TRBJ1-2,-,-,CASSLGLLYGYTF,TGCGCCAGCAGCTTGGGGCTCCTCTATGGCTACACCTTC
TRBV21-1,TRBJ1-1,-,-,CASSKDRYTEAFF,TGTGCCAGCAGCAAGGACAGGTACACTGAAGCTTTCTTT
TRBV5-1,TRBJ1-2,few,-,CASRPDPGAAWGYTF,TGCGCCAGCAGACCAGATCCGGGAGCGGCCTGGGGCTACACCTTC
TRBV11-2,TRBJ2-5,-,TRBD1,CASSPWGRGLQETQYF,TGTGCCAGCAGTCCTTGGGGTAGGGGGCTCCAAGAGACCCAGTACTTC
TRBV28,TRBJ2-1,-,-,CASSLSGIDEQFF,TGTGCCAGCAGTTTATCGGGTATCGATGAGCAGTTCTTC
TRBV27,TRBJ1-2,-,TRBD1,CASSPTGGANYGYTF,TGTGCCAGCAGTCCGACAGGGGGAGCTAACTATGGCTACACCTTC
TRBV6-1,TRBJ1-1,-,-,CASSERAPEGAFF,TGTGCCAGCAGTGAAAGGGCTCCTGAGGGCGCTTTCTTT
TRBV28,TRBJ1-1,-,-,CASTWTMSEAFF,TGTGCCAGCACCTGGACTATGAGTGAAGCTTTCTTT
TRBV11-2,TRBJ2-4,-,TRBD2,CASSTPGLALNIQYF,TGTGCCAGCAGCACACCGGGACTAGCATTGAACATTCAGTACTTC
TRBV5-1,TRBJ1-2,-,-,CASSLAQGSGGYTF,TGCGCCAGCAGCTTGGCCCAGGGGTCGGGAGGCTACACCTTC
TRBV5-1,TRBJ2-3,-,TRBD2,CASSSREEGTQYF,TGCGCCAGCAGCTCACGGGAGGAAGGTACGCAGTATTTT
TRBV28,TRBJ1-1,-,TRBD1,CASTTSQVDRILTNTEAFF,TGTGCCAGCACCACCTCACAGGTGGACAGGATACTAACGAACACTGAAGCTTTCTTT